This section outlines one T cell receptor (beta chain) sequence together with its context. Its specificity is unknown. A single record per CDR3 protein comes from TCRdb applying MiXCR to the reads. Of roughly 570,000 distinct CDR3 sequences listed, almost 40% are singletons. The CDR3 runs to 14 residues. Germline assignment: CDR1 DFQATT and CDR2 SNEGSKA (reference sequence). The V end lost 6 bases, the J end lost 5 bases, and 19 bases lay between the germline ends. This entry is derived from a study of T cell repertoires in cytomegalovirus infection. Overall study: Both recently identified HLA-C-restricted and well-studied HLA-B-restricted CMV epitopes were used in the study.

This specimen was cultured PBMCs, taken from culture after CMV antigen stimulation. This TCR came from a human donor in good health (CMV status not recorded). Some clones in this sample may be carry-over from other donors' samples. The chain carries TRBV20-1 and TRBJ1-1; D ambiguous. The CDR3 DNA reads as TGCAGTGCCGACGGGGTCGTAGGGTTAACTGAAGCTTTCTTT. Translated: CSADGVVGLTEAFF.